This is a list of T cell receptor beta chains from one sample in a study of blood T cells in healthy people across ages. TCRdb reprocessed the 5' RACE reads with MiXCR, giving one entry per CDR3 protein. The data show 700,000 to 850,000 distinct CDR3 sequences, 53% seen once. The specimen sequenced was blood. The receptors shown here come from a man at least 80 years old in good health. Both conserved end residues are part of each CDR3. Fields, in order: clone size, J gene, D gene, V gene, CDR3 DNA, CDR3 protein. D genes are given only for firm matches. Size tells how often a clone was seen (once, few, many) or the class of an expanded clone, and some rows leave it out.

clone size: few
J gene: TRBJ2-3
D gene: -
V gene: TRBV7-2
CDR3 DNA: TGTGCCAGCAGCTTTCCGGCTGATACGCAGTATTTT
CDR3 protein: CASSFPADTQYF

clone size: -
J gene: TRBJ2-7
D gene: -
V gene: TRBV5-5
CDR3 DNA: TGTGCCAGCAGCTTTGGGCACGGAACCTACGAGCAGTACTTC
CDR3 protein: CASSFGHGTYEQYF

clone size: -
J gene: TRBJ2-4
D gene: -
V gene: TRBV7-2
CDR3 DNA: TGTGCCAGCAGCCTTACCTGGGACTTCAGAAACATTCAGTACTTC
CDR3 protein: CASSLTWDFRNIQYF

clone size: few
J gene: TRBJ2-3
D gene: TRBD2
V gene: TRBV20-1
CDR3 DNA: TGCAGTGCACGGATTAGCGGGAGAACAGATACGCAGTATTTT
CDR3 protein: CSARISGRTDTQYF

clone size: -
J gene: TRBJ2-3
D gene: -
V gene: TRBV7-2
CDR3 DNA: TGTGCCAGCAGCTTAAATCCTCTCCACAGATACGCGTATTTT
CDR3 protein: CASSLNPLHRYAYF

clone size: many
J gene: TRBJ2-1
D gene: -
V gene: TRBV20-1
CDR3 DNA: TGCAGTGCTAGGGAAAGCTCCTACAATGAGCAGTTCTTC
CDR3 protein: CSARESSYNEQFF

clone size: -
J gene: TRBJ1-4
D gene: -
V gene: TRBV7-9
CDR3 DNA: TGTGCCAGCAGCTTCGGACAGTCAACTAATGAAAAACTGTTTTTT
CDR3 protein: CASSFGQSTNEKLFF

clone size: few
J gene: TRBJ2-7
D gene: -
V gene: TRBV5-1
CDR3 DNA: TGCGCCAGCAGCTTGGTCCCGGGGACGGGGTTGCAGTACTTC
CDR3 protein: CASSLVPGTGLQYF

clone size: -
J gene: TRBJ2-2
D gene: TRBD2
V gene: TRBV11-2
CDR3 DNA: TGTGCCAGCCGCCGACTAGCGGGAGACACCGGGGAGCTGTTTTTT
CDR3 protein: CASRRLAGDTGELFF

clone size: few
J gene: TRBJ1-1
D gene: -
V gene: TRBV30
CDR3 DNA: TGTGCCTGGACCCCCGGGGGGCGAGGTACTGAAGCTTTCTTT
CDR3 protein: CAWTPGGRGTEAFF

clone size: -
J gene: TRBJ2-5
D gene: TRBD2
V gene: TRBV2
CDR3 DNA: TGTGCCAGCAGTGATAGACTAGCCGAGACCCAGTACTTC
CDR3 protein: CASSDRLAETQYF

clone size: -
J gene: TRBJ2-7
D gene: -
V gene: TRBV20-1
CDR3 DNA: TGCAGTGCTACCCAAGATTATGAGCAGTACTTC
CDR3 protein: CSATQDYEQYF

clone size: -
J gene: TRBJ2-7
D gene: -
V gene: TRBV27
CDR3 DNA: TGTGCCAGCAGGGGGCGGGGATACGAGCAGTACTTC
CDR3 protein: CASRGRGYEQYF

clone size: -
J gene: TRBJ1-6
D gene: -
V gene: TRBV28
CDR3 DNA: TGTGCCAGCAGCCAGGGCCCTTCACCCCTCCACTTT
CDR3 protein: CASSQGPSPLHF

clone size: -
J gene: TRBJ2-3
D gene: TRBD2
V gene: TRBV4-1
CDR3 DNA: TGCGCCAGCAGCCAAGAGCCTAGCGGGAGAGTGGTTCCAGATACGCAGTATTTT
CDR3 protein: CASSQEPSGRVVPDTQYF

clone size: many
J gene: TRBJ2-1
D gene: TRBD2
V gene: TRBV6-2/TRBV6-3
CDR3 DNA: TGTGCCAGCAGTTCGGGCGACGGGGCGGGAGGGGGTGAGCAGTTCTTC
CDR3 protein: CASSSGDGAGGGEQFF

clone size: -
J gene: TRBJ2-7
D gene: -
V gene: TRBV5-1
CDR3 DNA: TGCGCCAGCAGTCGAGAAGACAACTACGAGCAGTACTTC
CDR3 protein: CASSREDNYEQYF

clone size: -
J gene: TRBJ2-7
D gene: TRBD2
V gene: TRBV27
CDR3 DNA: TGTGCCAGCAGTTCGGGACTAACGGTTTACGAGCAGTACTTC
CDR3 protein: CASSSGLTVYEQYF